Listed here are 6 T cell receptor beta chains from one sample, sequenced in a study of OX40 agonist ivuxolimab in advanced cancers. Produced via immunoSEQ multiplex PCR; TCRdb's table is partial and in-frame only. The table records 45,000 or so clones, roughly 86% of them present only once. The sequenced sample was CD4+ or CD8+ T cells sorted from blood, obtained in a trial of the OX40 agonist ivuxolimab. The receptor source for this set is an adult with an advanced solid tumor such as melanoma, head and neck, liver or kidney cancer.

The chain combines TRBV28 with TRBJ2-7, with D perhaps TRBD1 or TRBD2 (5 bases each). The V end was cut by 8 bases, the J end by 3 bases, with 17 bases between. The germline V gene has CDR1 MDHEN and CDR2 SYDVKM. This CDR3 contains 14 residues. The chain's CDR3 is CASHRPGRHYEQYF. CDR3 DNA sequence: TGTGCCAGCCATAGGCCGGGACGGCACTACGAGCAGTACTTC.

The V and J genes are TRBV5-5 and TRBJ2-6; 11 nucleotides align to TRBD1. The V gene end was trimmed by 3 bases and the J gene end by 1 base; junction bases not matched to a gene: 6. Germline loops: CDR1 SGHKS, CDR2 YYEKEE (reference sequence). CDR3 length: 18 amino acids. The CDR3 DNA reads TGTGCCAGCAGCTGGCCGGGACAGGGGGTATCTGGGGCCAACGTCCTGACTTTC. Translating gives CASSWPGQGVSGANVLTF.

The V gene is TRBV6-6, the J gene TRBJ2-1, with 7 bases aligning to TRBD2. In germline, CDR1 is MNHNY, CDR2 SVGAGI (reference sequence). CDR3 length: 16 amino acids. The junction had 15 bases not matched to a gene; V was cut back by 6 bases and J by 7 bases. CDR3 amino acids: CASRPRLVGGGNEQFF. For the CDR3, the DNA is TGTGCCAGCAGGCCCCGACTAGTGGGGGGAGGGAATGAGCAGTTCTTC.

In this sample, this clone turned up once. This chain joins TRBV6-1 and TRBJ1-1; the D gene is possibly TRBD1 (6 bases). The germline V gene has CDR1 MNHNS and CDR2 SASEGT. The V end was cut by 5 bases, the J end by 0 bases, with 13 bases between. The CDR3 spans 15 residues. For the CDR3, the DNA is TGTGCCAGCAGTCCAGCCGGGGGCCTGAACACTGAAGCTTTCTTT. Amino acid sequence: CASSPAGGLNTEAFF.

CDR3 sequence: CASRSRRSSYNEQFF. As DNA, the CDR3 is TGTGCCAGCAGGTCCAGAAGGAGCTCCTACAATGAGCAGTTCTTC. The J gene is TRBJ2-1, the V gene TRBV28; no reliable D call. This CDR3 comprises 15 residues. V was cut by 6 bases and J by 0 bases, with 12 bases left in between. Per the germline V gene, CDR1 is MDHEN and CDR2 is SYDVKM.

Only one count was recorded for this clone. V usage is TRBV19 and J usage is TRBJ1-1; D uncertain. There are 18 residues in the CDR3. Trimming cost V 5 bases and J 5 bases, with 27 bases left between them. Germline CDR1 reads LNHDA; CDR2 reads SQIVND (reference sequence). For the CDR3, the DNA is TGTGCCAGTAGTGCCTTACAACCGGGAAAAAGGATCGTTACTGAAGCTTTCTTT. Translated: CASSALQPGKRIVTEAFF.